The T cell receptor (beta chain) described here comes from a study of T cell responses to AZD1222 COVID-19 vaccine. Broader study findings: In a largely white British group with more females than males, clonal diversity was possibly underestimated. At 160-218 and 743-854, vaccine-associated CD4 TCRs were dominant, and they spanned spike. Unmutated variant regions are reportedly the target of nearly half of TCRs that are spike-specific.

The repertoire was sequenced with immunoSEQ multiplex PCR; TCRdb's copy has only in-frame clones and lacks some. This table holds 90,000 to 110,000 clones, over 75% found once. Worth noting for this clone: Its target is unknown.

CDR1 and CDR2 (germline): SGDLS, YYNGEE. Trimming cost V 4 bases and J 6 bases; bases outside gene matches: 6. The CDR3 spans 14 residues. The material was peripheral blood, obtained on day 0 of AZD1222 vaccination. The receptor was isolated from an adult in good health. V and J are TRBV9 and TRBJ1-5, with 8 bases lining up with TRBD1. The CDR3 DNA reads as TGTGCCAGCAGCATGACAGGGGAGGGTCAGCCCCAGCATTTT. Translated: CASSMTGEGQPQHF.